Shown below are 13 T cell receptor beta chains from a single sample sequenced in a study of T cell responses to AZD1222 COVID-19 vaccine. Generated by immunoSEQ multiplex PCR, the TCRdb table keeps only in-frame clones and is missing some. Found here are about 180,000 clones, roughly 91% of them singletons; the top ten hold approximately 1.9%. Sequencing was performed on peripheral blood, taken 28 days after the second AZD1222 dose. All receptors come from an adult who received the AZD1222 COVID-19 vaccine.

This chain connects TRBV11-2 to TRBJ1-6, with D unclear. Germline V CDR1 and CDR2: SGHAT, FQNNGV. The ends were cut back, 1 base at V and 10 bases at J, with 11 bases in the middle. The CDR3 has 14 residues. In DNA form, the CDR3 reads TGTGCCAGCAGCTTAGCGCAGATAGGATCACCCCTCCACTTT. This encodes CASSLAQIGSPLHF. Variable domain in full (rest from reference TRBV11-2 and TRBJ1-6): EAGVAQSPRYKIIEKRQSVAFWCNPISGHATLYWYQQILGQGPKLLIQFQNNGVVDDSQLPKDRFSAERLKGVDSTLKIQPAKLEDSAVYLCASSLAQIGSPLHFGNGTRLTVT.

This clone was observed once. V is TRBV13 and J is TRBJ2-7; 10 positions agree with TRBD2. CDR3 length: 16 amino acids. Unmatched junction bases numbered 12, after V lost 4 bases and J lost 6 bases. Germline V gives CDR1 PRHDT, CDR2 FYEKMQ (reference sequence). CDR3 amino acids: CASSSTSGILVGEQYF. The DNA for the CDR3 is TGTGCCAGCAGCTCTACTAGCGGGATTCTTGTTGGCGAGCAGTACTTC.

This chain connects TRBV4-3 to TRBJ1-2; the D gene is possibly TRBD1 (5 bases). The ends were cut back, 0 bases at V and 4 bases at J, with 9 bases in the middle. The CDR3 is made up of 14 amino acids. Germline CDR1 LGHNA, CDR2 YSLEER. This chain's CDR3 is CASSQEKGSYGYTF. Written as DNA, the CDR3 is TGCGCCAGCAGCCAAGAAAAGGGGAGCTATGGCTACACCTTC.

V gene TRBV4-1 combines with J gene TRBJ1-5, with D perhaps TRBD1 (6 bases). CDR3 length: 14 amino acids. Germline CDR1 and CDR2: MGHRA and YSYEKL. The ends were cut back, 3 bases at V and 0 bases at J, with 6 bases in the middle. CDR3 in DNA: TGCGCCAGCAGCCAGGGACATAGCAATCAGCCCCAGCATTTT. As protein: CASSQGHSNQPQHF.

The V call is TRBV6-5, the J call TRBJ1-2, with 8 bases fitting TRBD1. J lost 0 bases, V lost 4 bases, and 4 bases had no gene match. The CDR3 consists of 15 residues. Germline CDR1 reads MNHEY; CDR2 reads SVGAGI. The CDR3 is CASSSAGGANYGYTF. CDR3 nucleotides: TGTGCCAGCAGTTCCGCAGGGGGCGCTAACTATGGCTACACCTTC.

V is TRBV4-1 and J is TRBJ1-6; D is perhaps TRBD1 (5 bases). The CDR3 spans 15 residues. Germline V lookup: CDR1 MGHRA, CDR2 YSYEKL. V lost 2 bases and J 9 bases, leaving 14 bases between the germline ends. The CDR3 sequence is CASSQPPLQGSPLHF. The CDR3 nucleotides read TGCGCCAGCAGCCAACCCCCTCTGCAGGGTTCACCCCTCCACTTT.

This chain joins TRBV10-3 and TRBJ2-5, with D possibly TRBD1 on 5 matching bases. V lost 0 bases and J lost 2, with 7 bases in between. The CDR3 contains 14 residues. Germline V CDR1 and CDR2: ENHRY, SYGVKD. The CDR3 loop reads CAISESAGQETQYF. The CDR3 nucleotides are TGTGCCATCAGTGAGTCAGCAGGGCAAGAGACCCAGTACTTC.

This clone has a single count. The V gene is TRBV9, the J gene TRBJ1-3, with D unclear. The ends were cut back, 0 bases at V and 0 bases at J, with 10 bases in the middle. Germline loops: CDR1 SGDLS, CDR2 YYNGEE. This CDR3 contains 16 residues. CDR3 bases: TGTGCCAGCAGCGTAGGAGGGCCGACCTCTGGAAACACCATATATTTT. It encodes CASSVGGPTSGNTIYF.

The chain recombines TRBV5-1 with TRBJ2-2; tentatively, D is TRBD2 (6 bases). Per the germline V gene, CDR1 is SGHRS and CDR2 is YFSETQ. Trimming took 4 bases from V and 0 from J, leaving 10 bases between them. This CDR3 region has 15 residues. The CDR3 sequence: CASSPDYANTGELFF. The CDR3 DNA sequence: TGCGCCAGCAGCCCGGACTACGCGAACACCGGGGAGCTGTTTTTT.

This clone was recorded only once. A junction end diverges from the germline sequence, so it may reflect a read error. This chain links TRBV30 with TRBJ1-5, with D possibly being TRBD1 (5 bases). CDR1 is GTSNPN, CDR2 SVGIG, per germline (reference sequence). The CDR3 length is 13 residues. The CDR3 DNA sequence: TGTGCCTGTAGTGACAGCAGAAATCAGCCCCAGCATTTT. Encoded protein: CACSDSRNQPQHF. Full variable domain (missing parts from reference TRBV30 and TRBJ1-5): SQTIHQWPATLVQPVGSPLSLECTVEGTSNPNLYWYRQAAGRGLQLLFYSVGIGQISSEVPQNLSASRPQDRQFILSSKKLLLSDSGFYLCACSDSRNQPQHFGDGTRLSIL.

The chain employs TRBV3-1 (or the pseudogene TRBV3-2) and TRBJ2-5; D is uncertain. The CDR3 is 16 amino acids. CDR1 LGHDT and CDR2 YNNKEL come from the germline V gene (reference sequence). Trimming left V 3 bases short and J 2 bases short, with 16 bases between. The chain's CDR3 is CASSQVQVLSQETQYF. CDR3 nucleotide sequence: TGTGCCAGCAGCCAGGTGCAGGTGCTATCACAAGAGACCCAGTACTTC.

The chain joins TRBV6-2 or TRBV6-3 to TRBJ1-2; D is uncertain. Germline V lookup: CDR1 MNHEY, CDR2 SVGEGT. CDR3 size: 12 residues. V lost 6 bases and J lost 2, with 7 bases in between. The CDR3 loop is CASSPENYGYTF. CDR3 DNA sequence: TGTGCCAGCAGCCCCGAGAACTATGGCTACACCTTC.

The chain employs TRBV24-1 and TRBJ2-6; D is undetermined. CDR1 is KGHDR and CDR2 is SFDVKD in the germline V gene. CDR3 size: 13 residues. V lost 10 bases and J 0 bases, leaving 6 bases between the germline ends. CDR3 in amino acids: CATGDSGANVLTF. For the CDR3, the DNA is TGTGCCACTGGAGACTCTGGGGCCAACGTCCTGACTTTC.